Listed here is a single T cell receptor beta chain. This record comes from a study of cytomegalovirus exposure and HLA in healthy donors. Primers: 60 Vbeta forward and 13 Jbeta reverse. Clones were read by immunoSEQ multiplex PCR, and TCRdb kept only the in-frame ones, dropping some. The sample gives about 200,000 clones, 60% to 80% of which show up once; under 3% is in the top ten. Germline V gene lookup returns CDR1 SGHVS and CDR2 FQNEAQ. The CDR3 totals 12 residues. V lost 3 bases to trimming and J lost 6 bases, with 7 bases between them. This chain joins TRBV7-8 and TRBJ2-3; D is unclear. The receptor was derived from a woman in her 30s in good health and CMV-seronegative. The specimen was PBMCs. Here the CDR3 reads CASSLAVDTQYF. CDR3 coding DNA: TGTGCCAGCAGCTTGGCCGTGGATACGCAGTATTTT.